This paragraph covers one T cell receptor (beta chain) sequence. Its antigen is currently unknown. Trimming shortened V by 1 base and J by 3 bases, and 9 bases separated the two germline ends. This CDR3 is built from 14 residues. The germline V gene has CDR1 MRHNA and CDR2 SNTAGT. With around ten days of culture completed, CD4+ T cells were isolated. Each person got two doses of an mRNA SARS-CoV-2 vaccine, BNT162b2 or mRNA-1273. Each vaccine recipient was nucleocapsid antibody negative and had no prior SARS-CoV-2 infection. The data were obtained in a study of vaccination effects on CD4 cells after COVID-19. Repertoires were generated with immunoSEQ multiplex PCR, while TCRdb's copy carries only in-frame clones and drops some. Of fewer than 75,000 clones in the sample, roughly 80% are singletons; the top ten hold about 2.5%.

The rearrangement uses TRBV6-4 and TRBJ1-1; no definite D call. This TCR was sampled from a human donor who received a COVID-19 vaccine. Sequencing used CD4+ T cells from PBMCs cultured without peptide, obtained after COVID-19 vaccination. The CDR3 spells CASSDYHGHTEAFF. Here the CDR3 DNA reads TGTGCCAGCAGTGACTATCACGGCCACACTGAAGCTTTCTTT.